This TCR beta chain was recovered during a study of cytomegalovirus exposure and HLA in healthy donors. General study findings and limits: On later analysis, the bulk of CMV-associated TCR beta chains appeared to be HLA-restricted. A previous analysis found most TCR beta V segments productive roughly 90% or roughly 30% of the time.

The CDR3 totals 13 residues. From germline, CDR1 is SGDLS and CDR2 YYNGEE. Unmatched junction bases numbered 3, after V lost 0 bases and J lost 10 bases. As for this clone: Its target is unknown.

PCR primers comprised 60 Vbeta and 13 Jbeta primers. Per the study methods: As a later analysis found, there were approximately 80 million unique TCR beta chains, of which roughly 11 million were shared. TCRdb keeps only in-frame clones here, not all; method: immunoSEQ multiplex PCR. V and J calls and clone size follow that table, whereas D and trimming were derived from the DNA. The sample has roughly 160,000 clones, about four fifths seen once. This chain joins TRBV9 and TRBJ1-1; 10 bases agree with TRBD1. The receptor's source is a male donor in good health and CMV-seronegative. Source material: PBMCs. Written as DNA, the CDR3 is TGTGCCAGCAGCGTAGCGGGACAGGGGCTAGCTTTCTTT. Translation gives CASSVAGQGLAFF.